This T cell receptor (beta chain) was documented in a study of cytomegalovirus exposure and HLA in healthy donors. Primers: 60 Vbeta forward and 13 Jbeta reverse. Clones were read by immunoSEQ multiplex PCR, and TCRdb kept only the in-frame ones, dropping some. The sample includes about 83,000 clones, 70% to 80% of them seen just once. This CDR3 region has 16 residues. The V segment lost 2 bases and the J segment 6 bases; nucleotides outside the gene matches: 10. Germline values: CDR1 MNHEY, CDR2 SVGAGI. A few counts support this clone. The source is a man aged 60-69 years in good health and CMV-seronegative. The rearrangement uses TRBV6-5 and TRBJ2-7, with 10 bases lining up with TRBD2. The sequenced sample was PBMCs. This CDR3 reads CASSYMSGGASGEQYF. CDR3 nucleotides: TGTGCCAGCAGTTACATGAGCGGGGGGGCGTCCGGCGAGCAGTACTTC.